These T cell receptor beta chains were read from a single sample in a study of PD-L1 blockade in urothelial cancer. Sequenced by immunoSEQ multiplex PCR; TCRdb stores in-frame clones only, minus some. The sample lists under 90,000 clones; 90% were seen once. The specimen was PBMCs, collected around atezolizumab (anti-PD-L1) treatment. Receptor source: a man between 60 and 70 years old with urothelial cancer. The CDR3 runs from the conserved cysteine through the conserved F or W. D genes are given only for firm matches. The size entry is marked missing in some rows and otherwise reads once, few, many or a size class.

CDR3 length	D gene	V gene	J gene	clone size	CDR3 DNA	CDR3 protein
16	TRBD2	TRBV7-8	TRBJ2-7	.	TGTGCCAGCAGCTTCGGGACTAGCGGGGGGTATTACGAGCAGTACTTC	CASSFGTSGGYYEQYF
15	.	TRBV5-6	TRBJ2-7	.	TGTGCCAGCAGCTTGACAGAGCGGTCCTCCTACGAGCAGTACTTC	CASSLTERSSYEQYF
17	.	TRBV27	TRBJ1-5	.	TGTGCCAGCAGTTTTGAAAGCCCGACATATAGCAATCAGCCCCAGCATTTT	CASSFESPTYSNQPQHF
15	TRBD2	TRBV4-2	TRBJ2-7	.	TGTGCCAGCAGCCATGACGGGACTAGCGGCTACGAGCAGTACTTC	CASSHDGTSGYEQYF
15	TRBD2	TRBV9	TRBJ2-7	.	TGTGCCAGCAGCGTAGGGCCTAGCGGTTCCTACGAGCAGTACTTC	CASSVGPSGSYEQYF
14	TRBD1	TRBV5-4	TRBJ2-1	.	TGTGCCAGCAGCTACTCGACAGGGGTGGACGAGCAGTTCTTC	CASSYSTGVDEQFF
15	.	TRBV30	TRBJ1-1	.	TGTGCCTGGACCCGGGGTAAGGGAATGAACACTGAAGCTTTCTTT	CAWTRGKGMNTEAFF
18	TRBD1	TRBV13	TRBJ1-4	.	TGTGCCAGCAGCCCGAACCTTTTTTACAGGGGGCTGCGGGAAAAACTGTTTTTT	CASSPNLFYRGLREKLFF
15	.	TRBV5-6	TRBJ2-7	once	TGTGCCAGCAGCTTCCGGACTAACCGGGTCTACGAGCAGTACTTC	CASSFRTNRVYEQYF
13	.	TRBV5-1	TRBJ2-1	.	TGCGCCAGCATGCGGGAAACCTACAATGAGCAGTTCTTC	CASMRETYNEQFF
16	TRBD2	TRBV5-1	TRBJ2-7	.	TGCGCCAGCAGCGCCGGGGGGGGCAGTAGCTTCTACGAGCAGTACTTC	CASSAGGGSSFYEQYF
16	TRBD2	TRBV5-4	TRBJ2-5	.	TGTGCCAGCAGTCTTAGACTAGCGGGGGGTCAAGAGACCCAGTACTTC	CASSLRLAGGQETQYF
15	.	TRBV7-7	TRBJ2-5	.	TGTGCTAGCAGCTCTCGACAGACAGCCCAAGAGACCCAGTACTTC	CASSSRQTAQETQYF
14	.	TRBV7-2	TRBJ2-1	.	TGTGCCAGCAGCTTACGGTACTTCCACAATGAGCAGTTCTTC	CASSLRYFHNEQFF
15	.	TRBV6-1	TRBJ1-2	.	TGTGCCAGCAGTGAAAGGACGGGAGGTAACTATGGCTACACCTTC	CASSERTGGNYGYTF
13	TRBD1	TRBV30	TRBJ2-3	.	TGTGCCTGGACAGGACAGGGGACAGATACGCAGTATTTT	CAWTGQGTDTQYF
15	.	TRBV7-6	TRBJ2-7	.	TGTGCCAGCAGCCCAGACGACAGGTCGACATACGAGCAGTACTTC	CASSPDDRSTYEQYF
17	TRBD2	TRBV19	TRBJ2-1	.	TGTGCCAGTAGTGCCGGGACTAGCGGGGGGATACGCTATGAGCAGTTCTTC	CASSAGTSGGIRYEQFF
13	TRBD1	TRBV9	TRBJ1-2	.	TGTGCCAGCAGCCCATCGCAGGGGGCGGGCTACACCTTC	CASSPSQGAGYTF
17	TRBD2	TRBV4-3	TRBJ2-1	.	TGCGCCAGCAGCCAACTTTTTAGCGGGGGGGGATACAATGAGCAGTTCTTC	CASSQLFSGGGYNEQFF
15	.	TRBV30	TRBJ1-4	many	TGTGCCTGGAGTGGTGTTCTAACAACTAATGAAAAACTGTTTTTT	CAWSGVLTTNEKLFF
14	TRBD1	TRBV2	TRBJ2-7	.	TGTGCCAGCAGGGTGGGGACAGGAGCTTACGAGCAGTACTTC	CASRVGTGAYEQYF
13	.	TRBV7-6	TRBJ1-2	.	TGTGCCAGCAGTCCAGGGTTGAACTATGGCTACACCTTC	CASSPGLNYGYTF
16	TRBD2	TRBV30	TRBJ2-5	.	TGTGCCTGGTCCGCGGGACTAGCGGGAGCTAGGGAGACCCAGTACTTC	CAWSAGLAGARETQYF
15	TRBD1	TRBV6-4	TRBJ2-1	.	TGTGCCAGCTCGGCGGGACAGGGTCCCTACAATGAGCAGTTCTTC	CASSAGQGPYNEQFF
14	.	TRBV2	TRBJ2-7	once	TGTGCCAGCAGGGCGACAGAGTTACTACGTCAGCAGTACTTC	CASRATELLRQQYF
17	TRBD2	TRBV5-1	TRBJ2-1	.	TGCGCCAGCAGCTTGGTAATCGGTAGCGGGACTTACAATGAGCAGTTCTTC	CASSLVIGSGTYNEQFF